This T cell receptor (beta chain) comes out of a study of blood T cell repertoires in COVID-19. In the study overall: The United States, Italy and Spain were the sources of the acute and convalescent COVID-19 samples.

Profiled with immunoSEQ multiplex PCR; TCRdb holds only in-frame clones, not every one. The table lists fewer than 85,000 clones, around 83% of them singletons. Germline CDR1 reads SEHNR; CDR2 reads FQNEAQ (reference sequence). V trimming: 4 bases; J trimming: 7 bases; junction bases outside the gene matches: 7. This CDR3 is 14 amino acids long. This TCR derives from a woman aged 55-69 years with acute or convalescent COVID-19. The rearrangement joins TRBV7-9 to TRBJ1-2, with 9 bases matching TRBD1. Sequenced sample: peripheral blood. The CDR3 DNA reads TGTGCCAGCAGCTCGGGACAGGGATGGGCTGGCTACACCTTC. This gives the protein CASSSGQGWAGYTF.